These T cell receptor beta chains were read from a single sample in a study of cytotoxic CD8 clonotypes in ibrutinib-treated CLL. Sequencing was performed with immunoSEQ multiplex PCR; in TCRdb, only in-frame clones are kept and a portion is missing. The table includes hundreds of thousands of clones, roughly three quarters detected once. Sample: PBMCs, taken after 12 months of ibrutinib treatment. The receptors here all came from a human donor with chronic lymphocytic leukemia. Both conserved end residues are part of each CDR3. A D gene is named only where the DNA matches it firmly. Not all rows give a size; the values are once, few, many and, for expanded clones, a class.

length | D | size | J | V | DNA | CDR3
11 | NA | NA | TRBJ2-1 | TRBV7-6 | TGTGCCAGCAGCCACGGGGGTGAGCAGTTCTTC | CASSHGGEQFF
15 | TRBD1 | NA | TRBJ2-7 | TRBV5-1 | TGCGCCAGCAGCTTGGGGACAGGGCGAGACTACGAGCAGTACTTC | CASSLGTGRDYEQYF
13 | NA | NA | TRBJ2-5 | TRBV11-3 | TGTGCCAGCAGCCGGACAGAGCAAGAGACCCAGTACTTC | CASSRTEQETQYF
16 | TRBD1 | few | TRBJ1-4 | TRBV5-6 | TGTGCCAGCAGCTCAGGATTGGGACAGGGTGCTGAAAAACTGTTTTTT | CASSSGLGQGAEKLFF
17 | NA | NA | TRBJ1-5 | TRBV5-6 | TGTGCCAGCAGCTCGACAACCAGAAGCGGGGGCAATCAGCCCCAGCATTTT | CASSSTTRSGGNQPQHF
15 | NA | NA | TRBJ1-5 | TRBV4-1 | TGCGCCAGCAGCCAAGGGTGGGTGGGCAATCAGCCCCAGCATTTT | CASSQGWVGNQPQHF
18 | TRBD1 | once | TRBJ2-5 | TRBV5-1 | TGCGCCAGCAGCCCGTCTGGGGGGACAGGGAATGCGCAAGAGACCCAGTACTTC | CASSPSGGTGNAQETQYF
16 | NA | NA | TRBJ2-1 | TRBV30 | TGTGCCTGGAGTCCTAGCGTCAACTCTTTTGGGGAGGAGCAGTTCTTC | CAWSPSVNSFGEEQFF
14 | NA | NA | TRBJ2-3 | TRBV11-2 | TGTGCCAGCAGCTGGACTCTGGGTGGAGATACGCAGTATTTT | CASSWTLGGDTQYF
15 | NA | NA | TRBJ1-1 | TRBV28 | TGTGCCAGCGGTCTGCATGCCGGGTTTAACACTGAAGCTTTCTTT | CASGLHAGFNTEAFF
15 | NA | NA | TRBJ2-3 | TRBV10-2 | TGCGCCAGCAGTGAGTCGCACAGGGCTAAAGATACGCAGTATTTT | CASSESHRAKDTQYF
14 | TRBD1 | NA | TRBJ2-7 | TRBV10-3 | TGTGCCATCAGTGATCCAGGGGGCTTTTACGAGCAGTACTTC | CAISDPGGFYEQYF
12 | TRBD1 | NA | TRBJ2-2 | TRBV25-1 | TGTGCCAGCAGCCCCGACAGGGATCAGCTGTTTTTT | CASSPDRDQLFF
11 | NA | NA | TRBJ1-1 | TRBV27 | TGTGCCAGCCGATCGTACACTGAAGCTTTCTTT | CASRSYTEAFF
13 | NA | NA | TRBJ1-1 | TRBV15 | TGTGCCACCAGCAGACAGGCGAACACTGAAGCTTTCTTT | CATSRQANTEAFF
13 | NA | NA | TRBJ2-1 | TRBV4-2 | TGTGCCAGCGGAGGTGGTGGCTACAATGAGCAGTTCTTC | CASGGGGYNEQFF
11 | NA | few | TRBJ2-7 | TRBV2 | TGTGCCAGCAGGCACGGCGCCGAGCAGTACTTC | CASRHGAEQYF
13 | TRBD1 | NA | TRBJ1-5 | TRBV30 | TGTGCCTGGAGTCGGACAGGGAACCAGCCCCAGCATTTT | CAWSRTGNQPQHF
15 | NA | NA | TRBJ2-5 | TRBV21-1 | TGTGCCAGCAGCAAAGGTAGACGGAGCCAAGAGACCCAGTACTTC | CASSKGRRSQETQYF
13 | NA | NA | TRBJ1-2 | TRBV19 | TGTGCCAGTAGAATTGGACCGAACTATGGCTACACCTTC | CASRIGPNYGYTF
15 | NA | NA | TRBJ2-7 | TRBV5-1 | TGCGCCAGCAGCGACCAGGGGGGACTAGTATACGAGCAGTACTTC | CASSDQGGLVYEQYF
13 | NA | few | TRBJ1-1 | TRBV25-1 | TGTGCCAGCAGTGAATGGCTGAACACTGAAGCTTTCTTT | CASSEWLNTEAFF
13 | NA | once | TRBJ1-4 | TRBV10-3 | TGTGCCATCAGTGGGGGGGCTAATGAAAAACTGTTTTTT | CAISGGANEKLFF
15 | TRBD2 | once | TRBJ2-3 | TRBV6-1 | TGTGCCAGCAGCGATAGCGGGGGGGCCAGGAATACGCAGTATTTT | CASSDSGGARNTQYF
14 | NA | NA | TRBJ1-1 | TRBV7-3 | TGTGCCAGCAGCTTAGTCTGGGGGGCCTCTGAAGCTTTCTTT | CASSLVWGASEAFF
17 | TRBD2 | NA | TRBJ2-1 | TRBV4-2 | TGTGCCAGCAGCCAAGAAGGGGGACTAGCGGGGTACAATGAGCAGTTCTTC | CASSQEGGLAGYNEQFF
15 | NA | few | TRBJ2-2 | TRBV7-3 | TGTGCCAGCAGCCAGCAGGGTTCCGGAACCGGGGAGCTGTTTTTT | CASSQQGSGTGELFF
15 | NA | NA | TRBJ1-1 | TRBV5-1 | TGCGCCAGCAGCTTATACGGGGGGCGAGGCGGTGAAGCTTTCTTT | CASSLYGGRGGEAFF
13 | NA | few | TRBJ2-3 | TRBV28 | TGTGCCAGCAGTAGGCCTCTCTTGGATACGCAGTATTTT | CASSRPLLDTQYF
16 | TRBD1 | NA | TRBJ1-5 | TRBV27 | TGTGCCAGCAGGGTACGACAGGGGGCCGGCAATCAGCCCCAGCATTTT | CASRVRQGAGNQPQHF
14 | NA | NA | TRBJ1-2 | TRBV5-1 | TGCGCCAGCAGCTATTCGAGCCCCGACTATGGCTACACCTTC | CASSYSSPDYGYTF
15 | NA | NA | TRBJ2-3 | TRBV5-1 | TGCGCCAGCAGCTTTTTTGGACCCGGGCAAGATACGCAGTATTTT | CASSFFGPGQDTQYF
13 | TRBD1 | NA | TRBJ1-2 | TRBV6-1 | TGTGCCAGCAGGCCCGGGACAGTCTATGGCTACACCTTC | CASRPGTVYGYTF
15 | TRBD1 | NA | TRBJ1-2 | TRBV4-2 | TGTGCCAGCAGCCAAGCTGCAGGGGGCAACTATGGCTACACCTTC | CASSQAAGGNYGYTF
13 | TRBD1 | NA | TRBJ1-1 | TRBV6-6 | TGTGCCAGCAGTCGTGGACAGGACACTGAAGCTTTCTTT | CASSRGQDTEAFF
14 | NA | NA | TRBJ2-7 | TRBV5-1 | TGCGCCAGCAGCTTGGCTGGGGTGACGCGCAAGCAGTACTTC | CASSLAGVTRKQYF
16 | TRBD1 | once | TRBJ2-3 | TRBV9 | TGTGCCAGCAGCGTTAACCCGACAGGGGAGACGGATACGCAGTATTTT | CASSVNPTGETDTQYF
13 | TRBD1 | NA | TRBJ1-2 | TRBV5-1 | TGCGCCAGCACGACGGGACAGGTTGGCGGCTACACCTTC | CASTTGQVGGYTF
16 | TRBD1 | NA | TRBJ1-5 | TRBV7-8 | TGTGCCAGCAGCTTAGGGGACAGGGTCCCCAATCAGCCCCAGCATTTT | CASSLGDRVPNQPQHF
16 | TRBD1 | few | TRBJ2-7 | TRBV5-6 | TGTGCCAGCAGCTTGTGGTTCGGGGACAGGACCTACGAGCAGTACTTC | CASSLWFGDRTYEQYF
16 | NA | NA | TRBJ1-5 | TRBV7-2 | TGTGCCAGCAACCCCGATGCGGTACTTAGCAATCAGCCCCAGCATTTT | CASNPDAVLSNQPQHF
15 | NA | few | TRBJ2-7 | TRBV6-5 | TGTGCCAGCAGTTACTCGACTACAGGATACTACGAGCAGTACTTC | CASSYSTTGYYEQYF
15 | NA | NA | TRBJ1-1 | TRBV4-2 | TGTGCCAGCAGCCAAGCTGGGACGGGGAACACTGAAGCTTTCTTT | CASSQAGTGNTEAFF
12 | NA | NA | TRBJ2-7 | TRBV27 | TGTGCCAGCAGTTTAACTCCCTACGAGCAGTACTTC | CASSLTPYEQYF
15 | NA | few | TRBJ1-4 | TRBV5-4 | TGTGCCAGCAGCTTGTCCCTACAGGGTTCTGAAAAACTGTTTTTT | CASSLSLQGSEKLFF
15 | NA | NA | TRBJ1-1 | TRBV18 | TGTGCCAGCTCACCGGGGGTCGGGGGGAACACTGAAGCTTTCTTT | CASSPGVGGNTEAFF
12 | NA | NA | TRBJ1-3 | TRBV5-8 | TGTGCCAATGACCGCTCTGGAAACACCATATATTTT | CANDRSGNTIYF
14 | NA | NA | TRBJ1-1 | TRBV5-1 | TGCGCCAGCAGCCCTCAGACAGGAAACACTGAAGCTTTCTTT | CASSPQTGNTEAFF
14 | TRBD2 | NA | TRBJ2-1 | TRBV5-6 | TGTGCCAGCAGCTGGGGACTAGTTTCGGATGAGCAGTTCTTC | CASSWGLVSDEQFF
13 | NA | NA | TRBJ2-3 | TRBV5-6 | TGTGCCAGCAGCATACTGCTCACAGATACGCAGTATTTT | CASSILLTDTQYF
15 | NA | NA | TRBJ1-5 | TRBV19 | TGTGCCAGTACCCCCGGACAGACAACACATCAGCCCCAGCATTTT | CASTPGQTTHQPQHF
14 | NA | NA | TRBJ1-2 | TRBV5-1 | TGCGCCAGCAGCTTGATCCCGGGGAACTATGGCTACACCTTC | CASSLIPGNYGYTF
15 | TRBD1 | NA | TRBJ1-4 | TRBV4-1 | TGCGCCAGCAGCCAACCCGGGACAGGTAATGAAAAACTGTTTTTT | CASSQPGTGNEKLFF
12 | NA | once | TRBJ2-7 | TRBV30 | TGTGCCTGGAGCAAGGGGGCCTACGAGCAGTACTTC | CAWSKGAYEQYF
18 | NA | NA | TRBJ1-6 | TRBV6-4 | TGTGCCAGCAGCGTCGGGGCAGCTACGAGCTCCTATAATTCACCCCTCCACTTT | CASSVGAATSSYNSPLHF